This is a list of T cell receptor beta chains from one sample in a study of T cells expressing NK-cell markers. TCRdb re-called the 5' RACE reads and gives one entry per CDR3 protein, without DNA. The sample has about 300,000 distinct CDR3 sequences. Sequencing input: blood T cells: a sorted CD56 or NKG2C T cell subset, CD4+ or CD8+ T cells, or bulk PBMC T cells (not recorded which). The receptors come from a woman aged 18 to 75 in good health. Both conserved end residues are part of each CDR3.

j_call	v_call	cdr3_aa
TRBJ2-5	TRBV7-9	CASSLAGSQYTGETQYF
TRBJ1-1	TRBV7-3	CASSLEWQTEAFF
TRBJ2-2	TRBV2	CASRTGLYTGELFF
TRBJ2-1	TRBV25-1	CASSGVPGLAGGPYTYNEQFF
TRBJ1-1	TRBV7-8	CASSPRAGQGATEAFF
TRBJ1-2	TRBV5-1	CASSFGSPYGYTF
TRBJ2-1	TRBV4-2	CASSQARQGINEQFF
TRBJ2-1	TRBV20-1	CSASVPSAEQFF
TRBJ2-3	TRBV7-9	CASSPHIWGTDTQYF
TRBJ2-3	TRBV9	CASSVVVGDTQYF
TRBJ2-2	TRBV5-1	CASSSGTSIYTGELFF
TRBJ2-3	TRBV29-1	CSEQGANTRYF
TRBJ2-3	TRBV11-2	CASRNSGGEHTQYF
TRBJ2-1	TRBV6-1	CASGDLSGRSSYNEQFF
TRBJ1-2	TRBV28	CASSFGGTENYGYTF
TRBJ2-2	TRBV20-1	CSAYEGGELFF
TRBJ1-1	TRBV20-1	CSASRATEAFF
TRBJ2-2	TRBV15	CATSAPGLSLNTGELFF
TRBJ2-7	TRBV2	CASKEEHGSSYEQYF
TRBJ2-1	TRBV12-3/TRBV12-4	CASSPRTSGHNEQFF
TRBJ2-3	TRBV20-1	CSARLIGQKTSTDTQYF
TRBJ2-1	TRBV12-3/TRBV12-4	CASSWRTAFQNEQFF
TRBJ2-1	TRBV18	CASSPGGGAAFYNEQFF
TRBJ2-1	TRBV6-1	CASSRDESSYNEQFF
TRBJ2-6	TRBV5-5	CASSFDPRGPGANVLTF
TRBJ2-7	TRBV3-1	CASSQDNDEQYF
TRBJ1-6	TRBV3-1	CASSQGRRSPLHF
TRBJ2-5	TRBV20-1	CSAGPRAETQYF
TRBJ2-5	TRBV18	CASSRTSGEETQYF
TRBJ1-4	TRBV6-2/TRBV6-3	CASSYRDSLATNEKLFF
TRBJ1-3	TRBV5-6	CASSLGSRVLSGNTIYF
TRBJ1-1	TRBV18	CASSPRQGGSSNTEAFF
TRBJ1-2	TRBV4-3	CASSQTAGANYGYTF
TRBJ2-7	TRBV7-2	CASSLRPHSYEQYF
TRBJ2-3	TRBV11-2	CASSTRRTGGYTDTQYF
TRBJ2-5	TRBV19	CASSGGYQETQYF
TRBJ2-6	TRBV18	CASSRQESGANVLTF
TRBJ1-3	TRBV5-5	CASSLSIGSRSGNTIYF
TRBJ2-3	TRBV12-3/TRBV12-4	CASSSRDRGTGDTQYF